These 21 T cell receptor beta chains came from one sample sequenced in a study of spatial heterogeneity in lung cancer. Notes on the study in general: Tracking of tumor mutation counts was seen in expanded intratumoral alpha and beta TCR counts.

Time point given: sample taken at primary tumor resection. A single record per CDR3 protein comes from TCRdb applying MiXCR to the 5' RACE reads. The repertoire holds about 9,800 distinct CDR3 sequences, with about 6% as singletons. These receptors' antigens are unknown. The material sequenced was lung tumor tissue, taken at surgery. Receptors were obtained from a male donor with early-stage non-small cell lung cancer.

This clonotype was seen a few times. The V call is TRBV6-2 or TRBV6-3, the J call TRBJ2-1; D unclear. Germline lookup yields CDR1 MNHEY and CDR2 SVGEGT. V was clipped by 3 bases and J by 5 bases, with 14 bases between them. The CDR3 totals 15 residues. CDR3 coding DNA: TGTGCCAGCAGTTATACCCGTTTGTCGGACAATGAGCAGTTCTTC. Translating gives CASSYTRLSDNEQFF.

This sequence joins TRBV20-1 and TRBJ1-1; TRBD1 aligns across 9 bases. The CDR3 covers 16 residues. V lost 1 base to trimming and J lost 12 bases; unmatched junction nucleotides: 18. Germline CDR1 DFQATT, CDR2 SNEGSKA (reference sequence). The CDR3, as DNA: TGCAGTGCTAGAGTCCCGATTCCGGGACAGGGAACTGTATCTTTCTTT. Translated, it gives CSARVPIPGQGTVSFF.

This clonotype qualifies as medium-sized. The chain recombines TRBV5-5 with TRBJ1-3; D unclear. The CDR3 covers 13 residues. The germline V and J ends were trimmed by 0 bases and 10 bases, with 11 bases remaining between them. Per the germline V gene, CDR1 is SGHKS and CDR2 is YYEKEE (reference sequence). For the CDR3, the DNA is TGTGCCAGCAGCTTGGACCGCCGCACAACCATATATTTT. Protein sequence: CASSLDRRTTIYF.

This clonotype has ten or more counts. The chain couples TRBV19 to TRBJ1-2, with D hard to call. The germline CDR1 and CDR2 sequences are LNHDA and SQIVND (reference sequence). V lost 3 bases and J lost 2, with 10 bases in between. The CDR3 spans 14 residues. CDR3 bases: TGTGCCAGTAGTATCGGAGGAGTCAACTATGGCTACACCTTC. It is translated as CASSIGGVNYGYTF. The whole variable domain, filled in from reference TRBV19 and TRBJ1-2, reads DGGITQSPKYLFRKEGQNVTLSCEQNLNHDAMYWYRQDPGQGLRLIYYSQIVNDFQKGDIAEGYSVSREKKESFPLTVTSAQKNPTAFYLCASSIGGVNYGYTFGSGTRLTVV.

This clonotype came up many times. The CDR3 protein is CASSLARNTDTQYF. The CDR3 DNA sequence: TGCGCCAGCAGCTTGGCCAGGAACACAGATACGCAGTATTTT. J is TRBJ2-3 and V is TRBV5-1; D gene unclear. Germline V CDR1 and CDR2: SGHRS, YFSETQ. The CDR3 is made up of 14 amino acids. Trimming removed 0 bases at V and 2 bases at J, with 7 bases between.

This clonotype is categorized as medium-sized. CDR3 DNA sequence: TGCGCCAGCAGCGTCGACTCCAAGTACCACGAGCAGTACTTC. Translating gives CASSVDSKYHEQYF. The V gene is TRBV5-1, the J gene TRBJ2-7; D is unresolved. The CDR3 runs to 14 residues. The germline gives CDR1 SGHRS, CDR2 YFSETQ. V lost 4 bases and J 5 bases, leaving 16 bases between the germline ends.

This clonotype was recorded at least ten times. CDR3 DNA sequence: TGTGCCAGCAGCCAAGGGGAACAGCCCCAGCATTTT. Its translation is CASSQGEQPQHF. This rearrangement joins TRBV3-1 to TRBJ1-5; D gene ambiguous. CDR1 LGHDT and CDR2 YNNKEL come from the germline V gene (reference sequence). This CDR3 comprises 12 residues. V shed 1 base and J shed 7 bases, with 5 bases lying between them.

This clonotype ranks as large. The V and J genes are TRBV4-1 and TRBJ2-1; 9 bases fit TRBD2. The V segment lost 0 bases and the J segment 4 bases; nucleotides outside the gene matches: 10. The length of the CDR3 is 18 residues. Germline CDR1 and CDR2: MGHRA and YSYEKL. The CDR3 loop is CASSQDRPLAGAYNEQFF. In DNA form, the CDR3 reads TGCGCCAGCAGCCAAGATAGACCCTTAGCGGGAGCTTACAATGAGCAGTTCTTC.

There are a few counts of this clonotype. The genes are TRBV12-3 or TRBV12-4 and TRBJ1-6; 8 bases map to TRBD1. Unmatched junction bases numbered 7, after V lost 3 bases and J lost 0 bases. This CDR3 contains 18 residues. CDR3 sequence: CASSLERTGSSYNSPLHF. CDR3 nucleotide sequence: TGTGCCAGCAGTTTGGAAAGGACAGGGAGCTCCTATAATTCACCCCTCCACTTT.

This clonotype was found a few times. The chain recombines TRBV4-1 with TRBJ1-1, with D perhaps TRBD1 (5 bases). Trimming pared 4 bases from V and 2 bases from J, leaving 14 bases between. CDR1 is MGHRA and CDR2 is YSYEKL in the germline V gene. The CDR3 has 15 amino acids. The CDR3 DNA follows: TGCGCCAGCAGCCTTACCGGGACGGTTAACACTGAAGCTTTCTTT. Protein: CASSLTGTVNTEAFF.

This clonotype was seen ten or more times. V and J are TRBV2 and TRBJ1-2; tentative D call: TRBD1 (6 bases). Trimming took 5 bases from V and 8 from J, leaving 21 bases between them. This CDR3 spans 15 amino acids. Germline V gives CDR1 SNHLY, CDR2 FYNNEI. CDR3 sequence: CASSLVEGGARGYTF. CDR3 DNA sequence: TGTGCCAGCAGTCTCGTAGAGGGGGGGGCTCGCGGCTACACCTTC.

This clonotype was counted ten times or more. The chain links TRBV20-1 to TRBJ1-5; D is undetermined. V shed 0 bases and J shed 2 bases, with 11 bases lying between them. Germline loops: CDR1 DFQATT, CDR2 SNEGSKA (reference sequence). The CDR3 loop spans 15 amino acids. CDR3 sequence reads: CSARDTNYRNQPQHF. DNA of the CDR3: TGCAGTGCTAGAGACACCAATTATCGCAATCAGCCCCAGCATTTT.

This clonotype came up many times. The chain carries TRBV7-3 and TRBJ2-6, with D hard to call. V was trimmed by 5 bases and J by 0 bases, leaving 8 bases between them. Germline CDR1 reads SGHTA; CDR2 reads FQGTGA. The CDR3 covers 15 residues. The CDR3 protein is CASSRRSSGANVLTF. CDR3 DNA sequence: TGTGCCAGCAGCCGTAGAAGCTCTGGGGCCAACGTCCTGACTTTC.

This clonotype was counted many times. V usage is TRBV5-4 and J usage is TRBJ2-5, with TRBD1 as a possible D gene (6 bases). The length of the CDR3 is 14 residues. V was clipped by 0 bases and J by 5 bases, with 11 bases between them. From germline, CDR1 is SGHNT and CDR2 YYREEE (reference sequence). The CDR3, as DNA: TGTGCCAGCAGCTTGGACAGGGCGAGGGAGACCCAGTACTTC. This gives the protein CASSLDRARETQYF.

Ten or more counts support this clonotype. The rearrangement links TRBV27 to TRBJ2-3; TRBD2 matches at 8 bases. The CDR3 covers 15 residues. Unmatched junction bases numbered 6, after V lost 6 bases and J lost 1 base. Germline V CDR1 and CDR2: MNHEY, SMNVEV (reference sequence). This CDR3 is CASRGLVARTDTQYF. The CDR3 DNA is TGTGCCAGCAGGGGACTAGTCGCACGCACAGATACGCAGTATTTT.

This clonotype has ten or more counts. The chain carries TRBV12-5 and TRBJ1-5; 7 bases agree with TRBD1. CDR1 is LGHNT and CDR2 is FRNRAP in the germline V gene. This CDR3 region has 16 residues. With V trimmed by 1 base and J by 6 bases, 9 bases remained unmatched. In nucleotides, the CDR3 is TGTGCTAGTGGTTTGGCCGGGGCAGGGGGTTCTCAGCCCCAGCATTTT. Translation gives CASGLAGAGGSQPQHF.

There are many counts of this clonotype. This chain connects TRBV20-1 to TRBJ2-1; a weak D match, TRBD1 (5 bases). Trimming cost V 1 base and J 5 bases, with 9 bases left between them. Germline V gene data show CDR1 as DFQATT and CDR2 as SNEGSKA (reference sequence). The CDR3 runs 13 residues. DNA of the CDR3: TGCAGTGCTAGAGTGGACACACACAATGAGCAGTTCTTC. Its translation is CSARVDTHNEQFF.

This clonotype occurred many times. The rearrangement joins TRBV28 to TRBJ1-5; TRBD1 aligns across 9 bases. Germline CDR1 is MDHEN and CDR2 is SYDVKM. V lost 3 bases to trimming and J lost 6 bases; unmatched junction nucleotides: 6. The CDR3 has 15 residues. The CDR3 is CASSFGTGRSQPQHF. The CDR3 coding sequence is TGTGCCAGCAGTTTCGGGACAGGGCGAAGTCAGCCCCAGCATTTT.

The chain is built from TRBV7-9 and TRBJ2-7, with a possible D match to TRBD1 (6 bases). V gave up 1 base and J gave up 6 bases, with 10 bases separating them. The V gene's germline CDR1 is SEHNR and CDR2 FQNEAQ (reference sequence). This CDR3 is built from 13 residues. The CDR3 spells CASSLEQGTEQYF. CDR3 in DNA: TGTGCCAGCAGCTTAGAGCAGGGGACCGAGCAGTACTTC.

This clonotype was recorded at least ten times. V gene TRBV6-1 combines with J gene TRBJ2-1; the D gene is possibly TRBD1 (5 bases). The V gene lost 6 bases and the J gene lost 4 bases, with 16 bases spanning the gap. The length of the CDR3 is 15 residues. The V gene's germline CDR1 is MNHNS and CDR2 SASEGT. CDR3: CASRKGEQDYNEQFF. Written as DNA, the CDR3 is TGTGCCAGCAGGAAGGGTGAACAGGATTACAATGAGCAGTTCTTC.

This clonotype has ten or more counts. The V and J genes are TRBV20-1 and TRBJ2-5; 9 bases line up with TRBD2. The CDR3 contains 14 residues. Losses at the gene ends were 5 bases for V and 2 bases for J; bases not matched to a gene: 6. In germline, CDR1 is DFQATT, CDR2 SNEGSKA (reference sequence). CDR3 DNA sequence: TGCAGTGCTGTTCCTAGCGGGAAGCAAGAGACCCAGTACTTC. As protein: CSAVPSGKQETQYF.